The sequence of this T cell receptor (beta chain) was determined in a study of T cell responses to AZD1222 COVID-19 vaccine. Points from the study as a whole: Reportedly, nearly half the spike-specific TCRs target unmutated variant regions.

Sequenced by immunoSEQ multiplex PCR; TCRdb stores in-frame clones only, minus some. The profile shows 140,000 or so clones, around 90% of them singletons. A note on this clone: No antigen is known for it.

V was pared by 2 bases and J by 7 bases, with 8 bases of the junction left unmatched. Germline V gene lookup returns CDR1 MNHEY and CDR2 SVGEGT. This CDR3 has 15 amino acids. The source of this sequence is an adult who received the MenACWY meningococcal vaccine as a control. This sequence joins TRBV6-2 or TRBV6-3 and TRBJ1-5, with 7 bases identical to TRBD1. The sample consisted of peripheral blood, taken 28 days after the second dose of the MenACWY control vaccine. The chain's CDR3 is CASSYAGQKKQPQHF. In DNA form, the CDR3 reads TGTGCCAGCAGTTACGCGGGACAGAAGAAACAGCCCCAGCATTTT.